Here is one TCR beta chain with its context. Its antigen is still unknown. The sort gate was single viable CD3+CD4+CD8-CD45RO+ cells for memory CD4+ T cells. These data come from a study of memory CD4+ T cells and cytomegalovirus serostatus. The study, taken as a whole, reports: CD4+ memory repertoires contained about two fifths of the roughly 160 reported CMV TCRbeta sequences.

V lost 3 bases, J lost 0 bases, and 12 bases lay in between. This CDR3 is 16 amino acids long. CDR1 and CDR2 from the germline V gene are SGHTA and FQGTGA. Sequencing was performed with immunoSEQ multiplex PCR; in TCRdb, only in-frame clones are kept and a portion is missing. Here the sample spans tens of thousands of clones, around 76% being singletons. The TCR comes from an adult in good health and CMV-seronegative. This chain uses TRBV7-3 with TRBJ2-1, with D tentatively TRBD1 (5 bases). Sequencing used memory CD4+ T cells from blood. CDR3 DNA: TGTGCCAGCAGCTTGGAAGCAGGGTTCTCCTACAATGAGCAGTTCTTC. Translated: CASSLEAGFSYNEQFF.